This entry lists 29 T cell receptor beta chains sequenced from one sample in a study of blood T cell repertoires in COVID-19. Produced via immunoSEQ multiplex PCR; TCRdb's table is partial and in-frame only. The sample has around 210,000 clones, 70% to 90% seen once. The specimen was peripheral blood. These receptors came from a man aged 45-65 years with COVID-19, enrolled during active disease.

This rearrangement joins TRBV28 to TRBJ1-1; D is perhaps TRBD1 (6 bases). Germline V gives CDR1 MDHEN, CDR2 SYDVKM. Trimming pared 6 bases from V and 0 bases from J, leaving 11 bases between. This CDR3 has 14 amino acids. The CDR3 DNA sequence: TGTGCCAGCAGCCCTAACAGGGTGAACACTGAAGCTTTCTTT. Amino acids: CASSPNRVNTEAFF.

The chain has TRBV5-4 and TRBJ2-2, with a possible D match to TRBD2 (5 bases). This CDR3 has 14 amino acids. Trimming shortened V by 3 bases and J by 0 bases, and 6 bases separated the two germline ends. Germline CDR1 is SGHNT and CDR2 is YYREEE (reference sequence). The CDR3 is CASSSGANTGELFF. The CDR3 DNA reads TGTGCCAGCAGCTCCGGGGCGAACACCGGGGAGCTGTTTTTT.

The chain uses TRBV19 and TRBJ2-1; D is possibly TRBD1 (5 bases). The germline CDR1 and CDR2 sequences are LNHDA and SQIVND (reference sequence). Trimming shortened V by 5 bases and J by 5 bases, and 13 bases separated the two germline ends. CDR3 size: 14 residues. CDR3 in DNA: TGTGCCAGTAGTGGGCAGGGATGGGACAATGAGCAGTTCTTC. This encodes CASSGQGWDNEQFF.

The chain carries TRBV5-1 and TRBJ1-4; 12 positions match TRBD1. Germline assignment: CDR1 SGHRS and CDR2 YFSETQ. The V segment lost 0 bases and the J segment 2 bases; nucleotides outside the gene matches: 2. The CDR3 spans 17 residues. The CDR3 loop reads CASSLEGTGGTNEKLFF. CDR3 nucleotides: TGCGCCAGCAGCTTGGAGGGGACAGGGGGCACTAATGAAAAACTGTTTTTT.

This chain links TRBV25-1 with TRBJ2-7; D gene ambiguous. This CDR3 has 11 residues. Trimming took off 7 bases at V and 3 bases at J, with 7 bases between the two ends. In germline, CDR1 is MGHDK, CDR2 SYGVNS. The DNA for the CDR3 is TGTGCCAGCACTCACGGCTACGAGCAGTACTTC. Protein: CASTHGYEQYF.

The chain is built from TRBV5-4 and TRBJ2-3; TRBD2 agrees at 8 bases. Unmatched junction bases numbered 8, after V lost 5 bases and J lost 3 bases. The CDR3 has 15 amino acids. Germline V gene data show CDR1 as SGHNT and CDR2 as YYREEE (reference sequence). CDR3 residues: CASRPAGGKTDTQYF. The CDR3 DNA follows: TGTGCCAGCAGACCCGCGGGGGGAAAAACAGATACGCAGTATTTT.

This sequence joins TRBV30 and TRBJ1-4, with D perhaps matching TRBD1 (6 bases). V lost 1 base, J lost 0 bases, and 6 bases lay in between. The germline gives CDR1 GTSNPN, CDR2 SVGIG (reference sequence). This CDR3 has 14 amino acids. The CDR3 DNA sequence: TGTGCCTGGAGTGGGACAGCAACTAATGAAAAACTGTTTTTT. It yields the protein CAWSGTATNEKLFF.

CDR3 DNA: TGTGCCAGCAGCGTATTGGGACAGGGGGGCCGGGAGACCCAGTACTTC. Amino acid sequence: CASSVLGQGGRETQYF. This chain joins TRBV9 and TRBJ2-5, with 11 bases matching TRBD1. The CDR3 runs to 16 residues. CDR1 is SGDLS and CDR2 is YYNGEE in the germline V gene. The ends lost 1 base at V and 5 bases at J; junction bases unmatched: 7.

This clone appeared a single time. The chain links TRBV11-1 to TRBJ2-2; D remains ambiguous. Germline CDR1 is SGHAT and CDR2 is FQDESV (reference sequence). Trimming cost V 1 base and J 1 base, with 4 bases left between them. This CDR3 has 14 amino acids. CDR3 sequence: CASSLVLNTGELFF. CDR3 in DNA: TGTGCCAGCAGCTTAGTTCTGAACACCGGGGAGCTGTTTTTT.

V and J are TRBV4-2 and TRBJ2-3; 8 bases fit TRBD2. V trimming: 2 bases; J trimming: 1 base; junction bases outside the gene matches: 2. The germline V gene has CDR1 LGHNA and CDR2 YNFKEQ. The CDR3 loop spans 15 amino acids. The chain's CDR3 is CASSQPGGGTDTQYF. Here the CDR3 DNA reads TGTGCCAGCAGCCAACCGGGGGGGGGCACAGATACGCAGTATTTT.

The table lists this clone with a few counts. The chain carries TRBV7-8 and TRBJ2-7, with D perhaps matching TRBD1 (7 bases). Trimming cost V 5 bases and J 3 bases, with 35 bases left between them. CDR1 is SGHVS, CDR2 FQNEAQ, per germline. The CDR3 has 21 amino acids. CDR3 in amino acids: CASSRPGDRAGRKLKNYEQYF. CDR3 sequence (DNA): TGTGCCAGCAGCCGCCCCGGCGACAGGGCAGGGAGGAAACTCAAGAACTACGAGCAGTACTTC.

This clone has at least ten counts. This chain connects TRBV15 to TRBJ2-6, with 12 bases identical to TRBD1. Germline V gene sequence: CDR1 LNHNV, CDR2 YYDKDF (reference sequence). The CDR3 is 18 amino acids. V dropped 2 bases and J dropped 1; count of bases not matched to a gene: 3. The CDR3, as DNA: TGTGCCACCAGCAGACCGGGACAGGGGGCTTCTGGGGCCAACGTCCTGACTTTC. Protein sequence: CATSRPGQGASGANVLTF.

The chain combines TRBV19 with TRBJ2-7; maybe TRBD2 (5 bases). The germline V gene encodes CDR1 LNHDA and CDR2 SQIVND (reference sequence). Trimming cost V 0 bases and J 4 bases, with 19 bases left between them. The CDR3 is made up of 17 amino acids. CDR3 nucleotide sequence: TGTGCCAGTAGTATAGATCTTCGGGGAGAAGCATCATACGAGCAGTACTTC. Its protein is CASSIDLRGEASYEQYF.

This clone is a singleton in its sample. The chain is built from TRBV5-1 and TRBJ2-3; D is unclear. Trimming cost V 0 bases and J 2 bases, with 16 bases left between them. CDR1 SGHRS and CDR2 YFSETQ come from the germline V gene. This CDR3 region has 17 residues. The CDR3 here is CASSLALRSAITDTQYF. Here the CDR3 DNA reads TGCGCCAGCAGCTTGGCCTTACGGAGTGCCATCACAGATACGCAGTATTTT.

This chain links TRBV6-6 with TRBJ2-1; no definite D call. Trimming cost V 6 bases and J 7 bases, with 16 bases left between them. Germline V lookup: CDR1 MNHNY, CDR2 SVGAGI (reference sequence). The CDR3 contains 14 residues. The CDR3 here is CASSYTSLLNEQFF. The CDR3 region has the DNA TGTGCCAGCAGCTATACTTCTCTCCTGAATGAGCAGTTCTTC.

The chain uses TRBV10-3 and TRBJ1-6, with D perhaps matching TRBD1 (5 bases). The length of the CDR3 is 13 residues. The ends were cut back, 3 bases at V and 10 bases at J, with 10 bases in the middle. From germline, CDR1 is ENHRY and CDR2 SYGVKD. The chain's CDR3 is CAISDEGLSPLHF. Here the CDR3 DNA reads TGTGCCATCAGTGACGAGGGACTATCACCCCTCCACTTT.

The chain has TRBV19 and TRBJ1-1; D remains ambiguous. In germline, CDR1 is LNHDA, CDR2 SQIVND (reference sequence). The CDR3 sequence is 15 residues long. V lost 3 bases, J lost 1 base, and 12 bases lay in between. CDR3 protein: CASSMSGFGNTEAFF. Written as DNA, the CDR3 is TGTGCCAGTAGTATGTCGGGGTTCGGGAACACTGAAGCTTTCTTT. Using reference TRBV19 and TRBJ1-1 for the parts outside the CDR3, the full variable domain is DGGITQSPKYLFRKEGQNVTLSCEQNLNHDAMYWYRQDPGQGLRLIYYSQIVNDFQKGDIAEGYSVSREKKESFPLTVTSAQKNPTAFYLCASSMSGFGNTEAFFGQGTRLTVV.

The chain has TRBV10-3 and TRBJ1-5; no firm D call. V was clipped by 2 bases and J by 1 base, with 6 bases between them. Germline values: CDR1 ENHRY, CDR2 SYGVKD. This CDR3 region has 14 residues. The CDR3 here is CAISEAGSNQPQHF. DNA for the CDR3: TGTGCCATCAGTGAGGCAGGCAGCAATCAGCCCCAGCATTTT.

The V and J genes are TRBV24-1 and TRBJ1-5; no clear D. Trimming cost V 3 bases and J 4 bases, with 3 bases left between them. Germline CDR1 reads KGHDR; CDR2 reads SFDVKD. The CDR3 has 12 amino acids. This chain's CDR3 is CATSDTNQPQHF. In DNA, the CDR3 is TGTGCCACCAGTGATACTAATCAGCCCCAGCATTTT.

This sequence joins TRBV5-1 and TRBJ2-1; TRBD2 aligns across 11 bases. Germline trimming cut 7 bases from V and 5 bases from J; bases unmatched to any gene: 14. The germline V gene encodes CDR1 SGHRS and CDR2 YFSETQ. This CDR3 has 17 residues. CDR3 DNA: TGCGCCAGCTCACCGGGACTAGCGGTGCGGGGTGACAATGAGCAGTTCTTC. As protein: CASSPGLAVRGDNEQFF.

The rearrangement uses TRBV7-9 and TRBJ1-1; TRBD1 matches at 7 bases. There are 12 residues in the CDR3. The germline V gene has CDR1 SEHNR and CDR2 FQNEAQ (reference sequence). Germline trimming cut 5 bases from V and 6 bases from J; bases unmatched to any gene: 3. CDR3 nucleotides: TGTGCCAGCAGCCCAGGACAGGCTGAAGCTTTCTTT. It encodes CASSPGQAEAFF.

This chain uses TRBV4-2 with TRBJ1-4; D might be TRBD1 (6 bases). The CDR3 runs to 14 residues. Trimming shortened V by 4 bases and J by 5 bases, and 11 bases separated the two germline ends. Germline loops: CDR1 LGHNA, CDR2 YNFKEQ. The CDR3 DNA sequence: TGTGCCAGCAGCCTGAGGACAGAGAATGAAAAACTGTTTTTT. As protein: CASSLRTENEKLFF.

The V gene is TRBV15, the J gene TRBJ2-7, with 9 bases identical to TRBD1. The junction had 8 bases not matched to a gene; V was cut back by 0 bases and J by 5 bases. The length of the CDR3 is 16 residues. The germline V gene encodes CDR1 LNHNV and CDR2 YYDKDF (reference sequence). In DNA, the CDR3 is TGTGCCACCAGCAGAGACCCCCCGGACAGGGGTCACGAGCAGTACTTC. Its translation: CATSRDPPDRGHEQYF.

The chain uses TRBV5-1 and TRBJ1-1; no reliable D call. Germline CDR1 SGHRS, CDR2 YFSETQ. This CDR3 has 12 amino acids. Trimming pared 0 bases from V and 5 bases from J, leaving 5 bases between. CDR3 nucleotide sequence: TGCGCCAGCAGCTTGGGCAGAACTGAAGCTTTCTTT. It specifies CASSLGRTEAFF.

A single count supports this clone. The V call is TRBV9, the J call TRBJ1-6; the D gene is possibly TRBD1 (5 bases). V lost 4 bases and J 8 bases, leaving 13 bases between the germline ends. Germline V CDR1 and CDR2: SGDLS, YYNGEE. There are 14 residues in the CDR3. The DNA of the CDR3 is TGTGCCAGCAGCTTAGATGGGGGGTATTCACCCCTCCACTTT. Protein sequence: CASSLDGGYSPLHF.

The chain links TRBV4-2 to TRBJ1-5, with D possibly TRBD1 on 6 matching bases. In germline, CDR1 is LGHNA, CDR2 YNFKEQ. The germline V and J ends were trimmed by 4 bases and 0 bases, with 13 bases remaining between them. This CDR3 has 16 residues. DNA of the CDR3: TGTGCCAGCAGCCCCACCGACAGGAGTAGCAATCAGCCCCAGCATTTT. This gives the protein CASSPTDRSSNQPQHF.

This clone was recorded once. V and J are TRBV7-9 and TRBJ2-1; 7 bases match TRBD1. V trimming: 3 bases; J trimming: 0 bases; junction bases outside the gene matches: 2. Germline lookup yields CDR1 SEHNR and CDR2 FQNEAQ (reference sequence). CDR3 size: 15 residues. CDR3 in DNA: TGTGCCAGCAGCTTGCGACAGGGCTCCTACAATGAGCAGTTCTTC. Amino acids: CASSLRQGSYNEQFF.

CDR3 DNA sequence: TGTGCTAGTGGTCTGGACACCAACCAAGCTTTCTTT. As protein: CASGLDTNQAFF. This sequence joins TRBV12-5 and TRBJ1-1; D might be TRBD1 (5 bases). The CDR3 totals 12 residues. Germline V lookup: CDR1 LGHNT, CDR2 FRNRAP. V was clipped by 5 bases and J by 9 bases, with 13 bases between them. Filled out from reference TRBV12-5 and TRBJ1-1, the complete variable domain reads DARVTQTPRHKVTEMGQEVTMRCQPILGHNTVFWYRQTMMQGLELLAYFRNRAPLDDSGMPKDRFSAEMPDATLATLKIQPSEPRDSAVYFCASGLDTNQAFFGQGTRLTVV.

V is TRBV13 and J is TRBJ1-2; D not certain. The CDR3 is 13 residues long. The germline CDR1 and CDR2 sequences are PRHDT and FYEKMQ (reference sequence). V lost 5 bases and J 6 bases, leaving 13 bases between the germline ends. DNA of the CDR3: TGTGCCAGCAGCGGGCCCTGGGTTGATGGCTACACCTTC. Encoded protein: CASSGPWVDGYTF.